This TCR beta chain derives from a study of molecular identifiers for immune sequencing clone quantification. The study's findings and limits: Among effectors, clones above 20 RNA copies held over 98% of molecules; among naive cells, under 1%.

Making the bulk TCR libraries relied on previously described methods and listed TCR primers. In TCRdb, the PCR reads were re-called with MiXCR into one record per CDR3 protein. The sample records 550,000 to 750,000 distinct CDR3 sequences, roughly 21% being singletons. Many counts were recorded for this clonotype. Its antigen is not known. This CDR3 spans 15 amino acids. CDR1 is SQVTM and CDR2 is ANQGSEA in the germline V gene. Trimming stripped 7 bases from V and 0 bases from J, with 19 bases between. Material: naive CD8+ T cells from blood, with Jurkat cell RNA spiked in. The subset is: FACS-sorted CD8+CD4-CCR7+CD45RA+ naive T cells. The sequence was obtained from a human donor in good health. Some libraries in this study had Jurkat cell RNA spiked in. This chain uses TRBV29-1 with TRBJ2-7; D uncertain. CDR3 protein: CSAHKSDRSSYEQYF. The DNA of the CDR3 is TGCAGCGCCCATAAGTCGGATAGGAGCTCCTACGAGCAGTACTTC.